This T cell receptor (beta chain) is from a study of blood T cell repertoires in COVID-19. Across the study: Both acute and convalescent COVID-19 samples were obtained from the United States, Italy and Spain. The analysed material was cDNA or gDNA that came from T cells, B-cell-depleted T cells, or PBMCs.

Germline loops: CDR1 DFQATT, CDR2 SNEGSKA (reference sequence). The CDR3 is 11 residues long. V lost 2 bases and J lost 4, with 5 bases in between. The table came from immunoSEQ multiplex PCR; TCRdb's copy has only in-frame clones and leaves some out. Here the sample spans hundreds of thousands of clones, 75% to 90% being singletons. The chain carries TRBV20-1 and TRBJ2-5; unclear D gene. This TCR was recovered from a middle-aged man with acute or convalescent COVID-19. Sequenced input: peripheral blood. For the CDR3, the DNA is TGCAGTGCTAGAAGTAGAGAGACCCAGTACTTC. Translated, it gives CSARSRETQYF.